These 18 T cell receptor beta chains came from one sample sequenced in a study of high-grade serous ovarian cancer treatment subgroups. Data came from immunoSEQ multiplex PCR; TCRdb stores just in-frame clones and leaves some out. This table has fewer than 20,000 clones, around 79% appearing once. The tumor samples were collected prior to definitive surgery or chemotherapy. Sequencing input: tumor tissue. These receptor sequences come from a human donor with high-grade serous ovarian cancer.

This chain connects TRBV11-2 to TRBJ2-5, with D hard to call. The ends were cut back, 2 bases at V and 4 bases at J, with 14 bases in the middle. The CDR3 has 15 residues. Germline V gene sequence: CDR1 SGHAT, CDR2 FQNNGV. This CDR3 reads CASSLRSSIVETQYF. The CDR3 nucleotides are TGTGCCAGCAGCTTAAGGAGTAGTATAGTAGAGACCCAGTACTTC.

This clone was recorded once. The chain couples TRBV7-8 to TRBJ2-3, with D possibly TRBD1 on 6 matching bases. V was pared by 5 bases and J by 6 bases, with 18 bases between. Germline V gene sequence: CDR1 SGHVS, CDR2 FQNEAQ. The CDR3 has 15 amino acids. CDR3 in DNA: TGTGCCAGCAGCCCTAGGAGGACAGCGAGGGATACGCAGTATTTT. Translation gives CASSPRRTARDTQYF.

The rearrangement links TRBV2 to TRBJ2-7; 9 nucleotides align to TRBD2. CDR1 is SNHLY, CDR2 FYNNEI, per germline. The CDR3 is made up of 17 amino acids. The ends lost 0 bases at V and 1 base at J; junction bases unmatched: 7. The CDR3 here is CASSEAWPSGTSYEQYF. CDR3 nucleotides: TGTGCCAGCAGTGAAGCGTGGCCTAGCGGGACGTCCTACGAGCAGTACTTC.

This clone showed up just once. The V and J genes are TRBV9 and TRBJ2-3; TRBD2 matches 11 bases. This CDR3 is 16 amino acids long. V dropped 3 bases and J dropped 9; count of bases not matched to a gene: 12. Germline CDR1 reads SGDLS; CDR2 reads YYNGEE. The CDR3 nucleotides read TGTGCCAGCAGCGCGGCGGTAGCGGGAGGGTCCTTAACGCAGTATTTT. The encoded protein is CASSAAVAGGSLTQYF.

This clone showed up just a few times. The genes are TRBV7-9 and TRBJ1-1, with unresolved D. The CDR3 length is 14 residues. Germline V gene lookup returns CDR1 SEHNR and CDR2 FQNEAQ (reference sequence). The germline V and J ends were trimmed by 5 bases and 1 base, with 11 bases remaining between them. This CDR3 is CASSTQISNTEAFF. DNA of the CDR3: TGTGCCAGCAGCACGCAGATATCGAACACTGAAGCTTTCTTT.

V gene TRBV9 combines with J gene TRBJ2-2; 13 nucleotides agree with TRBD2. The CDR3 is 15 amino acids. Germline CDR1 and CDR2: SGDLS and YYNGEE. V was clipped by 5 bases and J by 4 bases; unmatched bases: 2. In DNA, the CDR3 is TGTGCCAGCAGGAGACTAGCGGGGGGCACCGGGGAGCTGTTTTTT. This translates into CASRRLAGGTGELFF.

This chain joins TRBV2 and TRBJ1-2, with D unresolved. The V gene lost 3 bases and the J gene lost 2 bases, with 7 bases spanning the gap. The CDR3 has 13 amino acids. CDR1 and CDR2 from the germline V gene are SNHLY and FYNNEI. CDR3 in DNA: TGTGCCAGCAGTGATATCAGGAACTATGGCTACACCTTC. As protein: CASSDIRNYGYTF.

This clone is a singleton in its sample. The chain employs TRBV5-4 and TRBJ2-1; TRBD2 matches 7 bases. Trimming took 1 base from V and 4 from J; bases not matched to a gene: 11. The length of the CDR3 is 17 residues. Germline CDR1 SGHNT, CDR2 YYREEE (reference sequence). The CDR3 sequence: CASSLFGGGPKYNEQFF. In nucleotides, the CDR3 is TGTGCCAGCAGCTTGTTCGGGGGAGGGCCGAAATACAATGAGCAGTTCTTC.

This sequence joins TRBV30 and TRBJ1-2; 9 bases are shared with TRBD1. The V gene end was trimmed by 4 bases and the J gene end by 5 bases; junction bases not matched to a gene: 11. There are 15 residues in the CDR3. The germline gives CDR1 GTSNPN, CDR2 SVGIG (reference sequence). The CDR3 coding sequence is TGTGCCTGGACCCTCCCCCGGACAGGGGAATATGGCTACACCTTC. Its translation: CAWTLPRTGEYGYTF.

The chain couples TRBV7-9 to TRBJ1-2, with a possible D match to TRBD1 (6 bases). The CDR3 is made up of 14 amino acids. Germline V gives CDR1 SEHNR, CDR2 FQNEAQ (reference sequence). Trimming shortened V by 2 bases and J by 0 bases, and 7 bases separated the two germline ends. CDR3 DNA: TGTGCCAGCAGCTTACGACAGGCTAACTATGGCTACACCTTC. The encoded protein is CASSLRQANYGYTF.

The chain joins TRBV9 to TRBJ2-1; possible D gene TRBD2, 6 bases. CDR3 length: 17 residues. The V end lost 4 bases, the J end lost 2 bases, and 19 bases lay between the germline ends. CDR1 is SGDLS, CDR2 YYNGEE, per germline. The CDR3: CASSPRREGLAYNEQFF. As DNA, the CDR3 is TGTGCCAGCAGCCCACGTCGAGAGGGACTGGCCTACAATGAGCAGTTCTTC. Combining the CDR3 with reference TRBV9 and TRBJ2-1 gives the whole variable domain DSGVTQTPKHLITATGQRVTLRCSPRSGDLSVYWYQQSLDQGLQFLIQYYNGEERAKGNILERFSAQQFPDLHSELNLSSLELGDSALYFCASSPRREGLAYNEQFFGPGTRLTVL.

V gene TRBV6-5 combines with J gene TRBJ2-7; D gene uncertain. The CDR3 sequence is 12 residues long. Trimming removed 5 bases from V and 3 bases from J, with 8 bases in between. Germline V lookup: CDR1 MNHEY, CDR2 SVGAGI. The chain's CDR3 is CASSAQLYEQYF. The CDR3 region has the DNA TGTGCCAGCAGTGCTCAGCTCTACGAGCAGTACTTC.

This clone was observed a few times. The chain couples TRBV7-9 to TRBJ1-1; D is possibly TRBD1 (6 bases). The V gene lost 7 bases and the J gene lost 2 bases, with 17 bases spanning the gap. CDR3 length equals 15 residues. Germline values: CDR1 SEHNR, CDR2 FQNEAQ (reference sequence). The DNA for the CDR3 is TGTGCCAGCACGATGGGGGGGACACCTAACACTGAAGCTTTCTTT. Amino acid sequence: CASTMGGTPNTEAFF.

Details on this clone: At one end, the junction sequence differs from germline, possibly due to a read error. The chain employs TRBV29-1 and TRBJ1-1; D is undetermined. Germline assignment: CDR1 SQVTM and CDR2 ANQGSEA. CDR3 length: 13 residues. CDR3 coding DNA: TGCAGCGTTGTCGTTGGGGTGAAGACTGAAGCTTTCTTT. It encodes CSVVVGVKTEAFF.

V is TRBV27 and J is TRBJ2-7; D is undetermined. The V gene lost 0 bases and the J gene lost 0 bases, with 12 bases spanning the gap. This CDR3 is built from 16 residues. Per the germline V gene, CDR1 is MNHEY and CDR2 is SMNVEV (reference sequence). CDR3 sequence reads: CASSLSEGLNSYEQYF. As DNA, the CDR3 is TGTGCCAGCAGTTTATCGGAAGGGTTAAACTCCTACGAGCAGTACTTC.

The rearrangement links TRBV27 to TRBJ2-7, with D unresolved. V was pared by 3 bases and J by 2 bases, with 14 bases between. Germline CDR1 MNHEY, CDR2 SMNVEV (reference sequence). CDR3 length: 15 residues. The DNA for the CDR3 is TGTGCCAGCAGTTTGTCCCCGGTTCAGGCCTACGAGCAGTACTTC. Its protein product is CASSLSPVQAYEQYF.

This chain uses TRBV11-3 with TRBJ2-1; D gene ambiguous. CDR3 length equals 16 residues. The germline gives CDR1 SGHNT, CDR2 YENEEA. The V and J ends lost 0 bases and 4 bases respectively, with 13 bases between them. The CDR3: CASSLERPRLYNEQFF. The DNA of the CDR3 is TGTGCCAGCAGCTTAGAGCGGCCCCGGTTGTACAATGAGCAGTTCTTC.

The rearrangement links TRBV10-3 to TRBJ1-2; TRBD1 agrees at 7 bases. The V and J ends lost 7 bases and 7 bases, in that order; junction bases with no gene match: 3. The CDR3 extends over 11 amino acids. CDR1 and CDR2 (germline): ENHRY, SYGVKD. The CDR3 reads CAIMTGIGYTF. The DNA of the CDR3 is TGTGCCATCATGACAGGGATTGGCTACACCTTC.